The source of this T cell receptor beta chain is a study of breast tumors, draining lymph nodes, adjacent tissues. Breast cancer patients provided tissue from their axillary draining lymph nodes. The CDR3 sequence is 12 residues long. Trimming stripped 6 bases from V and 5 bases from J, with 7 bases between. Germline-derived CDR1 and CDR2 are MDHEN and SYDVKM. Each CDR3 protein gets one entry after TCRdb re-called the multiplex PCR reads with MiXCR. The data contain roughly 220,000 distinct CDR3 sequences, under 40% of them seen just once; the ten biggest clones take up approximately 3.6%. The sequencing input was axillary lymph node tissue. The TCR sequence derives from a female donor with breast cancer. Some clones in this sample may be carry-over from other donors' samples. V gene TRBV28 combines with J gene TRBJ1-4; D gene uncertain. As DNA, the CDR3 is TGTGCCAGCAGCCCCCCAAATGAAAAACTGTTTTTT. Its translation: CASSPPNEKLFF.